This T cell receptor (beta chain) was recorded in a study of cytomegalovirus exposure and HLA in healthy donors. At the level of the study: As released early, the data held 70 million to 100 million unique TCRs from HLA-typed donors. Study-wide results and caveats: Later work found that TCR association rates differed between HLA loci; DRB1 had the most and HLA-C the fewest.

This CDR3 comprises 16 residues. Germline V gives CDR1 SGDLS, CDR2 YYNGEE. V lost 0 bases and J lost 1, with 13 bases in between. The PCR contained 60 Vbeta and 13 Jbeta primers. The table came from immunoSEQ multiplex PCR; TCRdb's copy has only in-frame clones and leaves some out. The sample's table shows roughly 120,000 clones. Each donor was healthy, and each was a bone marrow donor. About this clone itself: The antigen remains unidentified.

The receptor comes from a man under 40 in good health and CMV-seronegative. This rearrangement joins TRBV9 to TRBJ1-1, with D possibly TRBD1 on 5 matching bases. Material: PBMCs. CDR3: CASSVGGRVGNTEAFF. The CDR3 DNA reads TGTGCCAGCAGCGTAGGGGGCAGGGTTGGGAACACTGAAGCTTTCTTT. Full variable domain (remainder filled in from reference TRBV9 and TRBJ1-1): DSGVTQTPKHLITATGQRVTLRCSPRSGDLSVYWYQQSLDQGLQFLIQYYNGEERAKGNILERFSAQQFPDLHSELNLSSLELGDSALYFCASSVGGRVGNTEAFFGQGTRLTVV.